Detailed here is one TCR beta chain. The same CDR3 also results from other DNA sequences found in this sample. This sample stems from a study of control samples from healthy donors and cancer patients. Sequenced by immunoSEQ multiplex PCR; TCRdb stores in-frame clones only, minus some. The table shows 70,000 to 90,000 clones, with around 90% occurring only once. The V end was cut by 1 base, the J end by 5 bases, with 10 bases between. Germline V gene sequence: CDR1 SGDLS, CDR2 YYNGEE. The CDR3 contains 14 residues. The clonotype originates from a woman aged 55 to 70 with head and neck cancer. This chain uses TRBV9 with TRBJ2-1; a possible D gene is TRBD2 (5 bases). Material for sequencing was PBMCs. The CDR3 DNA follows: TGTGCCAGCAGCGTAAGGTGGGAGAACAATGAGCAGTTCTTC. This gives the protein CASSVRWENNEQFF.